A single sample is the source of the 3 T cell receptor beta chains below, sequenced in a study of blood T cell repertoires in COVID-19. TCRdb's table, derived via immunoSEQ multiplex PCR, lists solely in-frame clones and lacks some. The data contain about 220,000 clones, around 83% of them singletons. The source material was peripheral blood. These receptors were collected from a man in his fifties or sixties who had recovered from COVID-19.

The chain has TRBV2 and TRBJ2-5; 9 bases agree with TRBD2. Germline V gene lookup returns CDR1 SNHLY and CDR2 FYNNEI. The trim removed 9 bases at V and 4 bases at J, leaving 9 bases unmatched. CDR3 size: 14 residues. CDR3 residues: CASRGLAGSETQYF. The CDR3, as DNA: TGTGCCAGTCGAGGGCTAGCGGGATCAGAGACCCAGTACTTC.

V is TRBV7-2 and J is TRBJ2-7; D is unclear. The CDR3 is 13 amino acids. V shed 1 base and J shed 3 bases, with 7 bases lying between them. Germline assignment: CDR1 SGHTA and CDR2 FQGNSA. CDR3: CASSLVQNYEQYF. The CDR3 nucleotides read TGTGCCAGCAGCTTAGTTCAAAACTACGAGCAGTACTTC. The entire variable domain, with the rest obtained from reference TRBV7-2 and TRBJ2-7, is as follows: GAGVSQSPSNKVTEKGKDVELRCDPISGHTALYWYRQSLGQGLEFLIYFQGNSAPDKSGLPSDRFSAERTGGSVSTLTIQRTQQEDSAVYLCASSLVQNYEQYFGPGTRLTVT.

The chain carries TRBV29-1 and TRBJ1-1; maybe TRBD1 (6 bases). The CDR3 totals 16 residues. V lost 6 bases and J 5 bases, leaving 25 bases between the germline ends. Germline V gene sequence: CDR1 SQVTM, CDR2 ANQGSEA. The CDR3 DNA reads TGCAGCGTCGAAAAAACTTACAGGGTGTCGAATACTGAAGCTTTCTTT. Translation gives CSVEKTYRVSNTEAFF.